This TCR beta chain emerged from a study of T-cell memory formation after mild COVID-19. Study-wide background: Largely, TCR clusters stayed within a single donor. Overall study findings and caveats: The SARS-CoV-2 specificity of second-wave clones reaching peak at day 37 remained unverified. A balance of CD4 and CD8 characterized clones contracting day 15 to 85, whereas later expanders leaned CD4+.

For this clonotype: The antigen is unknown.

A single record per CDR3 protein comes from TCRdb applying MiXCR to the 5' RACE reads. The sample has hundreds of thousands of distinct CDR3 sequences, about 20% seen once. V lost 7 bases to trimming and J lost 1 base; unmatched junction nucleotides: 2. This CDR3 has 13 amino acids. The sequenced sample consisted of PBMCs or a T cell subset sorted from them (not recorded which). This chain connects TRBV12-3 or TRBV12-4 to TRBJ2-7, with 9 bases matching TRBD1. The sequence came from an adult woman who had mild COVID-19 (a few samples of this study predate the infection). Cell type and time point are not known. CDR3 sequence reads: CASMTGGSYEQYF. DNA for the CDR3: TGTGCCAGCATGACAGGGGGTTCCTACGAGCAGTACTTC.